The 18 T cell receptor beta chains in this list originate from one sample, sequenced in a study of blood T cell repertoires in COVID-19. The method was immunoSEQ multiplex PCR; TCRdb's version includes in-frame clones alone and lacks a portion of them. This repertoire shows some 160,000 clones, around 86% found once; its top ten account for over 2%. Sample: peripheral blood. The origin of the receptors is a woman older than 75 with COVID-19, enrolled during active disease.

This clone appeared a single time. V gene TRBV19 combines with J gene TRBJ2-3, with TRBD2 identical over 7 bases. The germline V gene encodes CDR1 LNHDA and CDR2 SQIVND (reference sequence). This CDR3 is built from 16 residues. J was trimmed by 2 bases and V by 6 bases; bases with no gene match: 11. The CDR3 nucleotides read TGTGCCAGTAGCCCACGACTAGCAGCCAACACAGATACGCAGTATTTT. This encodes CASSPRLAANTDTQYF.

The gene calls are TRBV4-3 and TRBJ2-5; D perhaps matches TRBD1 (5 bases). V was shortened by 1 base and J by 0 bases, with 15 bases between the two germline ends. Germline-derived CDR1 and CDR2 are LGHNA and YSLEER. The CDR3 extends over 17 amino acids. CDR3 nucleotide sequence: TGCGCCAGCAGCCAAGGAATCGCAGGGCCGTACCAAGAGACCCAGTACTTC. Translation: CASSQGIAGPYQETQYF.

The rearrangement links TRBV12-3 or TRBV12-4 to TRBJ1-1, with D possibly matching TRBD1 (6 bases). The CDR3 runs 13 residues. The germline V and J ends were trimmed by 5 bases and 5 bases, with 12 bases remaining between them. CDR3 in amino acids: CASSPAQGTEAFF. Here the CDR3 DNA reads TGTGCCAGCAGTCCGGCACAGGGAACTGAAGCTTTCTTT.

This chain links TRBV15 with TRBJ2-7; the match to TRBD2 covers 11 bases. CDR1 is LNHNV and CDR2 is YYDKDF in the germline V gene (reference sequence). V gave up 0 bases and J gave up 0 bases; unmatched junction bases: 13. The CDR3 has 20 amino acids. CDR3 DNA sequence: TGTGCCACCAGCAGAGATGAGAGGGGGTCTAGCGGGAGGAGCTCCTACGAGCAGTACTTC. Translating gives CATSRDERGSSGRSSYEQYF.

The chain links TRBV7-2 to TRBJ2-1, with a tentative D call TRBD1 (6 bases). The germline gives CDR1 SGHTA, CDR2 FQGNSA. Trimming cost V 6 bases and J 12 bases, with 15 bases left between them. The CDR3 is 12 residues long. CDR3 sequence: CASSPIQGGQFF. CDR3 in DNA: TGTGCCAGCAGTCCCATACAGGGCGGGCAGTTCTTC.

The gene calls are TRBV4-3 and TRBJ1-1; D gene uncertain. The germline V gene has CDR1 LGHNA and CDR2 YSLEER. Trimming cost V 5 bases and J 0 bases, with 7 bases left between them. CDR3 size: 13 residues. The CDR3 loop reads CASSILMNTEAFF. DNA for the CDR3: TGCGCCAGCAGCATTCTAATGAACACTGAAGCTTTCTTT.

The genes are TRBV9 and TRBJ2-1; D uncertain. This CDR3 has 12 residues. CDR1 is SGDLS and CDR2 is YYNGEE in the germline V gene. The V gene lost 0 bases and the J gene lost 7 bases, with 5 bases spanning the gap. The CDR3 DNA follows: TGTGCCAGCAGCGTAGACGGGAATGAGCAGTTCTTC. This encodes CASSVDGNEQFF.

J is TRBJ2-1 and V is TRBV7-2; 13 positions agree with TRBD2. The length of the CDR3 is 15 residues. Germline CDR1 is SGHTA and CDR2 is FQGNSA. The J segment lost 1 base and the V segment lost 6 bases, leaving 0 bases of the junction unmatched. The CDR3 DNA reads TGTGCCAGCAGACTAGCGGGAGGGTCCTACAATGAGCAGTTCTTC. Its translation is CASRLAGGSYNEQFF.

CDR3 residues: CASSLSADSRLEQYF. The CDR3 coding sequence is TGTGCCAGCAGCTTATCAGCGGACAGTCGTTTGGAGCAGTACTTC. The chain carries TRBV7-2 and TRBJ2-7; TRBD1 is a possible D gene (6 bases). This CDR3 region has 15 residues. Germline CDR1 SGHTA, CDR2 FQGNSA. Trimming removed 2 bases at V and 7 bases at J, with 18 bases between.

The V gene is TRBV11-1, the J gene TRBJ2-2; no definite D call. The V gene lost 0 bases and the J gene lost 7 bases, with 6 bases spanning the gap. CDR1 and CDR2 from the germline V gene are SGHAT and FQDESV (reference sequence). This CDR3 is 13 amino acids long. The CDR3 DNA sequence: TGTGCCAGCAGCTTAGCCTTGCGCGGGGAGCTGTTTTTT. Its protein product is CASSLALRGELFF.

The gene calls are TRBV2 and TRBJ2-5; D possibly corresponds to TRBD2 (5 bases). V lost 6 bases and J 0 bases, leaving 14 bases between the germline ends. The CDR3 extends over 15 amino acids. CDR1 is SNHLY and CDR2 is FYNNEI in the germline V gene. CDR3 sequence reads: CASRLAGEYQETQYF. The CDR3 nucleotides read TGTGCCAGCAGACTCGCCGGGGAGTACCAAGAGACCCAGTACTTC.

CDR3 DNA sequence: TGTGCCAGTAGCGGGAGGCTCGACAAAAACATTCAGTACTTC. It encodes CASSGRLDKNIQYF. The V call is TRBV19, the J call TRBJ2-4; 7 bases line up with TRBD2. The CDR3 has 14 amino acids. Germline-derived CDR1 and CDR2 are LNHDA and SQIVND (reference sequence). The V segment lost 6 bases and the J segment 3 bases; nucleotides outside the gene matches: 5.

The sample holds one count of this clone. The rearrangement joins TRBV18 to TRBJ2-3; 8 nucleotides agree with TRBD1. The CDR3 loop spans 15 amino acids. The V segment lost 6 bases and the J segment 3 bases; nucleotides outside the gene matches: 8. Germline CDR1 reads KGHSH; CDR2 reads LQKENI. CDR3 coding DNA: TGTGCCAGCTCTTCAGGACAGGGAGTGACAGATACGCAGTATTTT. Its protein product is CASSSGQGVTDTQYF. Filled out from reference TRBV18 and TRBJ2-3, the complete variable domain reads NAGVMQNPRHLVRRRGQEARLRCSPMKGHSHVYWYRQLPEEGLKFMVYLQKENIIDESGMPKERFSAEFPKEGPSILRIQQVVRGDSAAYFCASSSGQGVTDTQYFGPGTRLTVL.

The chain is built from TRBV6-5 and TRBJ2-7; 9 bases align to TRBD1. The CDR3 spans 16 residues. V lost 4 bases and J lost 6; bases outside the gene matches: 13. Germline lookup yields CDR1 MNHEY and CDR2 SVGAGI. The CDR3, as DNA: TGTGCCAGCAGTTTTTCTCCGGGACAGGGTACCGGCGAGCAGTACTTC. This sequence encodes CASSFSPGQGTGEQYF.

In regard to this clone: Other nucleotide sequences from this sample produce the same CDR3. The V call is TRBV9, the J call TRBJ2-2; D not resolved. CDR1 is SGDLS, CDR2 YYNGEE, per germline. The CDR3 is 14 amino acids. Trimming took off 2 bases at V and 1 base at J, with 6 bases between the two ends. The CDR3 sequence is CASSVRENTGELFF. In DNA, the CDR3 is TGTGCCAGCAGCGTTCGCGAGAACACCGGGGAGCTGTTTTTT.

Here the CDR3 reads CATRKPGTSDEQYF. CDR3 sequence (DNA): TGTGCCACTCGGAAACCCGGGACTAGCGACGAGCAGTACTTC. J is TRBJ2-7 and V is TRBV11-2; the match to TRBD2 covers 10 bases. The length of the CDR3 is 14 residues. The germline CDR1 and CDR2 sequences are SGHAT and FQNNGV. J gave up 5 bases and V 10 bases, and 11 bases lay outside the gene matches.

The CDR3 reads CASSLRLAGNEQFF. The CDR3 nucleotides are TGTGCCAGCAGCCTTCGGCTAGCGGGGAATGAGCAGTTCTTC. This chain uses TRBV7-9 with TRBJ2-1; 9 positions match TRBD2. This CDR3 has 14 residues. J lost 7 bases, V lost 5 bases, and 6 bases had no gene match. The germline V gene encodes CDR1 SEHNR and CDR2 FQNEAQ (reference sequence).

This clone was counted a few times. The rearrangement uses TRBV6-2 or TRBV6-3 and TRBJ1-2; no reliable D call. CDR1 and CDR2 (germline): MNHEY, SVGEGT. The CDR3 runs 14 residues. The ends were cut back, 6 bases at V and 0 bases at J, with 11 bases in the middle. CDR3 DNA sequence: TGTGCCAGCAGCCTCCGGGGAGCTAACTATGGCTACACCTTC. Amino acid sequence: CASSLRGANYGYTF.